These T cell receptor beta chains were read from a single sample in a study of shared clonotypes between healthy human individuals. Only in-frame clones appear in the TCRdb table, and some are missing; sequencing was by immunoSEQ multiplex PCR. Here the sample spans approximately 1.4 million clones, about 98% being singletons. The sequencing input was naive CD4+ T cells sorted from blood. The receptor set was obtained from a man aged 25-40 years in good health. CDR3s include the opening cysteine and the closing phenylalanine or tryptophan. A D gene is named only where the DNA matches it firmly. A clone size is listed for some rows: how often the clone was seen (once, few, many), or a class if it is expanded.

V: TRBV18; size: .; D: .; J: TRBJ1-3; DNA: TGTGCCAGCTCACCACCGGGAGTCCAAGGCCACACCATATATTTT; CDR3: CASSPPGVQGHTIYF
V: TRBV19; size: .; D: .; J: TRBJ1-2; DNA: TGTGCCAGTAGACGGGTCGCTAACTATGGCTACACCTTC; CDR3: CASRRVANYGYTF
V: TRBV15; size: once; D: .; J: TRBJ2-3; DNA: TGTGCCACCAGCAGAGAAGACGGGAGTAGACACACAGATACGCAGTATTTT; CDR3: CATSREDGSRHTDTQYF
V: TRBV5-1; size: .; D: .; J: TRBJ1-1; DNA: TGCGCCAGCAGCTTGAGTGTCCCGAACACTGAAGCTTTCTTT; CDR3: CASSLSVPNTEAFF
V: TRBV7-8; size: .; D: TRBD2; J: TRBJ2-3; DNA: TGTGCCAGCAGCTCTCTAGCGGGAACCACAGATACGCAGTATTTT; CDR3: CASSSLAGTTDTQYF
V: TRBV9; size: once; D: .; J: TRBJ1-4; DNA: TGTGCCAGCAGCCTAGGGGACTTTGATGAAAAACTGTTTTTT; CDR3: CASSLGDFDEKLFF
V: TRBV28; size: once; D: .; J: TRBJ1-5; DNA: TGTGCCAGCAGTCCCTTGGAGGGGGATCAGCCCCAGCATTTT; CDR3: CASSPLEGDQPQHF
V: TRBV27; size: few; D: .; J: TRBJ2-5; DNA: TGTGCCAGCAGTTTAGACCGAAGGACCCAGTACTTC; CDR3: CASSLDRRTQYF
V: TRBV2; size: .; D: TRBD2; J: TRBJ2-7; DNA: TGTGCCAGCAGTCGGGGACTAGGGGCCTACGAGCAGTACTTC; CDR3: CASSRGLGAYEQYF
V: TRBV9; size: once; D: .; J: TRBJ2-1; DNA: TGTGCCAGCAGCTTCCGCGGAGTCTCCTACAATGAGCAGTTCTTC; CDR3: CASSFRGVSYNEQFF
V: TRBV30; size: .; D: .; J: TRBJ2-7; DNA: TGTGCCTGGGGCGGCCGGTCCTACGAGCAGTACTTC; CDR3: CAWGGRSYEQYF
V: TRBV5-1; size: .; D: TRBD1; J: TRBJ2-7; DNA: TGCGCCAGCAGCTTGACTCCCCGTACAGGGGGTTCATACGAGCAGTACTTC; CDR3: CASSLTPRTGGSYEQYF